The TCR beta chain under discussion was sequenced for a study of T cells in Graves' hyperthyroidism and ophthalmopathy. Study-wide results and limits: For ophthalmopathy, model prediction preceded onset by a median 6.5 months.

This clonotype was recorded at least ten times. The antigen remains unidentified. RNA transcripts served as the template for amplifying TCR beta CDR3 regions. An initial round of RT-PCR targeting the TCR CDR3 relied on the HTBI primer set. One entry per CDR3 protein results from TCRdb running MiXCR on the multiplex PCR reads. The sample consists of fewer than 650,000 distinct CDR3 sequences, 14% of them appearing once. Graves' hyperthyroidism was deemed stable absent ophthalmopathy progression within 18 months. Diagnosis rested on symptoms, serum thyroxine and TRAb, thyroid ultrasound, and orbital computed tomography. CDR1 and CDR2 (germline): MNHEY, SMNVEV (reference sequence). This CDR3 comprises 15 residues. Trimming cost V 6 bases and J 3 bases; bases outside gene matches: 11.

The receptor was isolated from a woman aged 40-49 years with Graves' hyperthyroidism. Sequences were obtained from blood. This sequence joins TRBV27 and TRBJ2-7, with 7 bases that match TRBD1. CDR3 nucleotides: TGTGCCAGCAGCCAGACAGGGAATCAGCTCTACGAGCAGTACTTC. This gives the protein CASSQTGNQLYEQYF.